One and the same sample provided the 22 T cell receptor beta chains below, sequenced in a study of blood T cell repertoires in COVID-19. Measured with immunoSEQ multiplex PCR; TCRdb has only the in-frame clones, and not every one. The sample consists of 140,000 to 150,000 clones, 80% to 90% of them appearing once. Sequencing input: peripheral blood. The receptors derive from a man in his forties or fifties who had recovered from COVID-19.

The chain carries TRBV29-1 and TRBJ1-1; TRBD1 is a possible D gene (5 bases). Per germline, CDR1 SQVTM and CDR2 ANQGSEA. Trimming shortened V by 1 base and J by 8 bases, and 11 bases separated the two germline ends. The CDR3 contains 12 residues. DNA for the CDR3: TGCAGCGTTGAAGTGCCCGGGGGAGAAGCTTTCTTT. Amino acid sequence: CSVEVPGGEAFF.

The chain uses TRBV4-1 and TRBJ1-3; 7 nucleotides align to TRBD1. The J segment lost 2 bases and the V segment lost 2 bases, leaving 6 bases of the junction unmatched. The CDR3 is 16 amino acids. The germline V gene has CDR1 MGHRA and CDR2 YSYEKL. The CDR3 DNA reads TGCGCCAGCAGCCAACCCGGGACAGACCCTGGAAACACCATATATTTT. Translation: CASSQPGTDPGNTIYF.

The chain uses TRBV6-5 and TRBJ1-1; TRBD1 aligns across 9 bases. CDR1 MNHEY and CDR2 SVGAGI come from the germline V gene. V gave up 2 bases and J gave up 5 bases; unmatched junction bases: 3. CDR3 length equals 14 residues. This CDR3 reads CASSYRDRATEAFF. For the CDR3, the DNA is TGTGCCAGCAGTTACCGGGACAGGGCGACTGAAGCTTTCTTT.

The CDR3: CSAMDRASNTEAFF. The CDR3 DNA sequence: TGCAGCGCCATGGACAGGGCCTCGAACACTGAAGCTTTCTTT. The rearrangement uses TRBV29-1 and TRBJ1-1, with TRBD1 identical over 8 bases. Germline V gene sequence: CDR1 SQVTM, CDR2 ANQGSEA. This CDR3 comprises 14 residues. The V gene end was trimmed by 7 bases and the J gene end by 1 base; junction bases not matched to a gene: 8.

The rearrangement links TRBV2 to TRBJ1-1; no firm D call. The CDR3 is 13 residues long. V was cut by 5 bases and J by 6 bases, with 13 bases left in between. The germline V gene has CDR1 SNHLY and CDR2 FYNNEI. The CDR3 DNA is TGTGCCAGCAGTCCCCTTGAGGGTGCTGAAGCTTTCTTT. This codes for CASSPLEGAEAFF.

The V call is TRBV30, the J call TRBJ2-7, with a possible D match to TRBD1 (5 bases). Trimming pared 3 bases from V and 2 bases from J, leaving 11 bases between. Germline V CDR1 and CDR2: GTSNPN, SVGIG (reference sequence). The CDR3 has 13 amino acids. In DNA form, the CDR3 reads TGTGCCTGGAGAAGACAGAATACCTACGAGCAGTACTTC. It is translated as CAWRRQNTYEQYF.

V is TRBV5-1 and J is TRBJ2-1; D possibly corresponds to TRBD1 (5 bases). The V end lost 3 bases, the J end lost 0 bases, and 13 bases lay between the germline ends. This CDR3 is built from 16 residues. Germline V gives CDR1 SGHRS, CDR2 YFSETQ. CDR3 amino acids: CASSSEYRSSYNEQFF. CDR3 DNA: TGCGCCAGCAGCTCGGAGTACAGGAGCTCCTACAATGAGCAGTTCTTC. Filled out from reference TRBV5-1 and TRBJ2-1, the complete variable domain reads KAGVTQTPRYLIKTRGQQVTLSCSPISGHRSVSWYQQTPGQGLQFLFEYFSETQRNKGNFPGRFSGRQFSNSRSEMNVSTLELGDSALYLCASSSEYRSSYNEQFFGPGTRLTVL.

This chain links TRBV30 with TRBJ1-5; 7 bases align to TRBD1. This CDR3 comprises 16 residues. Germline V gene data show CDR1 as GTSNPN and CDR2 as SVGIG (reference sequence). J lost 4 bases, V lost 0 bases, and 9 bases had no gene match. The CDR3 nucleotides read TGTGCCTGGAGTGTAAGGGGACAGCCCCAAAATCAGCCCCAGCATTTT. Translating gives CAWSVRGQPQNQPQHF.

The rearrangement uses TRBV6-2 or TRBV6-3 and TRBJ2-5; 8 nucleotides align to TRBD2. V shed 5 bases and J 2 bases; nucleotides not matched to a gene: 13. This CDR3 region has 17 residues. CDR1 MNHEY and CDR2 SVGEGT come from the germline V gene. The CDR3 region has the DNA TGTGCCAGCAGTCCGGGGAGGGCGGGGGGTCTACAAGAGACCCAGTACTTC. Translation gives CASSPGRAGGLQETQYF.

The V and J genes are TRBV27 and TRBJ2-7; possible D gene TRBD2, 6 bases. In germline, CDR1 is MNHEY, CDR2 SMNVEV (reference sequence). The CDR3 sequence is 14 residues long. Trimming removed 3 bases at V and 7 bases at J, with 16 bases between. CDR3 nucleotides: TGTGCCAGCAGTTTGGGGACTGCGTTGGGTGAGCAGTACTTC. Translated, it gives CASSLGTALGEQYF.

The genes are TRBV27 and TRBJ1-2; the match to TRBD1 covers 9 bases. Germline lookup yields CDR1 MNHEY and CDR2 SMNVEV (reference sequence). With V trimmed by 4 bases and J by 6 bases, 3 bases remained unmatched. CDR3 size: 13 residues. For the CDR3, the DNA is TGTGCCAGCAGTTACGGGACAGGGAATGGCTACACCTTC. Protein sequence: CASSYGTGNGYTF.

This clone appeared once. This chain uses TRBV13 with TRBJ1-2, with a weak D call TRBD1 (5 bases). The CDR3 has 14 residues. CDR1 is PRHDT and CDR2 is FYEKMQ in the germline V gene (reference sequence). V was clipped by 1 base and J by 4 bases, with 10 bases between them. DNA for the CDR3: TGTGCCAGCAGCTTAGATTCGGGGGTCTATGGCTACACCTTC. Amino acid sequence: CASSLDSGVYGYTF. Full variable domain (rest looked up from reference TRBV13 and TRBJ1-2): AAGVIQSPRHLIKEKRETATLKCYPIPRHDTVYWYQQGPGQDPQFLISFYEKMQSDKGSIPDRFSAQQFSDYHSELNMSSLELGDSALYFCASSLDSGVYGYTFGSGTRLTVV.

The chain recombines TRBV7-2 with TRBJ2-7; D may be TRBD2 (6 bases). The ends were cut back, 0 bases at V and 3 bases at J, with 9 bases in the middle. Germline V lookup: CDR1 SGHTA, CDR2 FQGNSA. The CDR3 runs 14 residues. The DNA for the CDR3 is TGTGCCAGCAGCTTAGCGGAGGGTAGCTACGAGCAGTACTTC. Protein sequence: CASSLAEGSYEQYF. Looking up the rest from reference TRBV7-2 and TRBJ2-7 gives the full variable domain: GAGVSQSPSNKVTEKGKDVELRCDPISGHTALYWYRQSLGQGLEFLIYFQGNSAPDKSGLPSDRFSAERTGGSVSTLTIQRTQQEDSAVYLCASSLAEGSYEQYFGPGTRLTVT.

The chain combines TRBV10-1 with TRBJ1-2; 8 nucleotides line up with TRBD1. V shed 2 bases, J shed 0 bases, and the junction held 8 bases outside the gene matches. The germline V gene encodes CDR1 WNHNN and CDR2 SYGVQD (reference sequence). The CDR3 sequence is 17 residues long. The DNA for the CDR3 is TGCGCCAGCAGTGAGCCAGGGGGCGGTAAAGCTAACTATGGCTACACCTTC. It codes for CASSEPGGGKANYGYTF.

The rearrangement links TRBV12-3 or TRBV12-4 to TRBJ1-2; D remains ambiguous. The CDR3 has 12 residues. Between the trimmed V and J ends, which lost 2 bases and 8 bases, there was a span of 9 bases. The chain's CDR3 is CASSLSGGGYTF. Here the CDR3 DNA reads TGTGCCAGCAGTTTATCTGGAGGCGGCTACACCTTC.

The chain is built from TRBV7-2 and TRBJ2-3, with 8 positions matching TRBD1. V lost 5 bases, J lost 3 bases, and 7 bases stayed unmatched. Looked up from germline, CDR1 is SGHTA and CDR2 is FQGNSA. This CDR3 is 15 amino acids long. The CDR3 region is CASSLGQGKTDTQYF. The CDR3, as DNA: TGTGCCAGCAGCCTAGGACAGGGAAAGACAGATACGCAGTATTTT.

The V gene is TRBV29-1, the J gene TRBJ2-2; unclear D gene. The CDR3 totals 11 residues. Between the trimmed V and J ends, which lost 7 bases and 2 bases, there was a span of 5 bases. Germline-derived CDR1 and CDR2 are SQVTM and ANQGSEA. CDR3 sequence: CSAGNTGELFF. The CDR3 DNA reads as TGCAGCGCCGGTAACACCGGGGAGCTGTTTTTT.

V gene TRBV29-1 combines with J gene TRBJ2-7, with 10 bases matching TRBD1. The CDR3 consists of 16 residues. With 6 bases clipped from V and 5 bases from J, the junction kept 16 bases outside the gene matches. The germline V gene encodes CDR1 SQVTM and CDR2 ANQGSEA. This CDR3 reads CSVRGFGTGVSNEQYF. Here the CDR3 DNA reads TGCAGCGTCAGAGGATTCGGGACAGGGGTATCCAACGAGCAGTACTTC.

V and J are TRBV6-2 or TRBV6-3 and TRBJ1-2; 7 bases line up with TRBD1. Trimming at V came to 5 bases and at J to 5 bases, leaving 8 bases not matched to a gene. This CDR3 is 14 amino acids long. Germline values: CDR1 MNHEY, CDR2 SVGEGT. The CDR3 loop reads CASSPTGLIYGYTF. CDR3 sequence (DNA): TGTGCCAGCAGTCCGACAGGGCTCATTTATGGCTACACCTTC.

The chain combines TRBV5-1 with TRBJ1-6; the match to TRBD1 covers 7 bases. This CDR3 is 15 amino acids long. Germline V gives CDR1 SGHRS, CDR2 YFSETQ. The V and J ends lost 4 bases and 9 bases, in that order; junction bases with no gene match: 10. As DNA, the CDR3 is TGCGCCAGCAGCCACGGGACAGAATTGGGTTCACCCCTCCACTTT. It specifies CASSHGTELGSPLHF.

CDR3 sequence (DNA): TGTGCCAGCAGCTCCCAGGCTAGCGGGGGTTTGAACATTCAGTACTTC. This gives the protein CASSSQASGGLNIQYF. The chain is built from TRBV7-2 and TRBJ2-4, with 10 bases fitting TRBD2. The CDR3 is made up of 16 amino acids. CDR1 SGHTA and CDR2 FQGNSA come from the germline V gene. The trim removed 4 bases at V and 7 bases at J, leaving 10 bases unmatched.

This clone showed up just once. The chain recombines TRBV4-2 with TRBJ1-4, with 7 bases aligning to TRBD1. The trim removed 4 bases at V and 7 bases at J, leaving 9 bases unmatched. Germline CDR1 is LGHNA and CDR2 is YNFKEQ. The CDR3 consists of 15 residues. CDR3 coding DNA: TGTGCCAGCAGCCCCGCCGGGACAGATGGTGAAAAACTGTTTTTT. Translation gives CASSPAGTDGEKLFF.